Shown below are 30 T cell receptor beta chains from a single sample sequenced in a study of technical replicates of blood from a few donors. Repertoires were generated with immunoSEQ multiplex PCR, while TCRdb's copy carries only in-frame clones and drops some. The data contain tens of thousands of clones, 94% of them singletons. Sequencing was carried out using T cells isolated from PBMCs. Source of these receptors: a human donor in good health.

The chain recombines TRBV10-2 with TRBJ1-4; weak D call: TRBD1 (5 bases). Germline V lookup: CDR1 WSHSY, CDR2 SAAADI. CDR3 length: 14 amino acids. The germline V and J ends were trimmed by 4 bases and 8 bases, with 14 bases remaining between them. The DNA for the CDR3 is TGCGCCAGCAGTGTGGGGAGGGGTGGAGAAAAACTGTTTTTT. It yields the protein CASSVGRGGEKLFF.

The chain is built from TRBV10-3 and TRBJ1-1, with D perhaps TRBD1 (5 bases). Germline values: CDR1 ENHRY, CDR2 SYGVKD. The germline V and J ends were trimmed by 5 bases and 0 bases, with 10 bases remaining between them. The CDR3 has 14 amino acids. CDR3 nucleotide sequence: TGTGCCATCAGTAGGACGGACATGAACACTGAAGCTTTCTTT. Its protein product is CAISRTDMNTEAFF.

The chain employs TRBV19 and TRBJ1-2; D call uncertain. Germline CDR1 and CDR2: LNHDA and SQIVND (reference sequence). CDR3 length: 15 amino acids. V was pared by 6 bases and J by 4 bases, with 18 bases between. The DNA for the CDR3 is TGTGCCAGTAGACCCTCAGGCGCGGGAGTCTATGGCTACACCTTC. Protein sequence: CASRPSGAGVYGYTF.

The V gene is TRBV30, the J gene TRBJ1-2, with 7 nucleotides matching TRBD1. The V gene's germline CDR1 is GTSNPN and CDR2 SVGIG (reference sequence). Trimming removed 2 bases from V and 2 bases from J; junction bases left unmatched: 8. The CDR3 has 15 amino acids. CDR3 region: CAWSPGGQRNYGYTF. CDR3 DNA sequence: TGTGCCTGGAGTCCCGGGGGACAGCGAAACTATGGCTACACCTTC.

This chain connects TRBV15 to TRBJ1-6; TRBD1 might be the D (6 bases). This CDR3 has 15 residues. The germline V gene encodes CDR1 LNHNV and CDR2 YYDKDF (reference sequence). V shed 4 bases and J shed 10 bases, with 17 bases lying between them. CDR3 residues: CATSTSGHSSSPLHF. In DNA, the CDR3 is TGTGCCACCAGCACCTCGGGACACTCAAGCTCACCCCTCCACTTT. Together with reference TRBV15 and TRBJ1-6, the CDR3 gives the full variable domain: DAMVIQNPRYQVTQFGKPVTLSCSQTLNHNVMYWYQQKSSQAPKLLFHYYDKDFNNEADTPDNFQSRRPNTSFCFLDIRSPGLGDTAMYLCATSTSGHSSSPLHFGNGTRLTVT.

The CDR3, as DNA: TGTGCCAGCAGCGTACAGGTGTCAGACACTGAAGCTTTCTTT. It is translated as CASSVQVSDTEAFF. This rearrangement joins TRBV9 to TRBJ1-1; D not certain. This CDR3 spans 14 amino acids. Germline CDR1 SGDLS, CDR2 YYNGEE. The V end was cut by 1 base, the J end by 3 bases, with 10 bases between.

The J gene is TRBJ1-4, the V gene TRBV5-1, with 8 bases matching TRBD1. This CDR3 has 16 amino acids. Germline V gene data show CDR1 as SGHRS and CDR2 as YFSETQ. Trimming cost V 4 bases and J 8 bases; bases outside gene matches: 13. CDR3 amino acids: CASSPQADRVGEKLFF. The CDR3 nucleotides are TGCGCCAGCAGCCCCCAAGCGGACAGGGTCGGAGAAAAACTGTTTTTT.

The chain combines TRBV9 with TRBJ2-3; a possible D gene is TRBD1 (7 bases). The germline V and J ends were trimmed by 0 bases and 4 bases, with 15 bases remaining between them. Germline CDR1 and CDR2: SGDLS and YYNGEE. The length of the CDR3 is 16 residues. The CDR3 protein is CASSVGVRGAADTQYF. DNA of the CDR3: TGTGCCAGCAGCGTAGGAGTCAGGGGGGCGGCAGATACGCAGTATTTT.

The rearrangement links TRBV11-2 to TRBJ2-3; D may be TRBD2 (5 bases). The CDR3 sequence is 16 residues long. CDR1 is SGHAT, CDR2 FQNNGV, per germline. With 1 base removed from V and 2 bases from J, the gap between germline ends came to 13 bases. This CDR3 is CASSLGYRGNTDTQYF. In DNA, the CDR3 is TGTGCCAGCAGCTTAGGTTATCGGGGAAACACAGATACGCAGTATTTT.

The rearrangement uses TRBV6-6 and TRBJ1-1, with a tentative D call TRBD1 (6 bases). Germline V gives CDR1 MNHNY, CDR2 SVGAGI (reference sequence). Deletions cut 2 bases from V and 7 bases from J, with 8 bases between. The CDR3 runs to 12 residues. CDR3 sequence: CASSYGGVEAFF. The CDR3 coding sequence is TGTGCCAGCAGTTACGGGGGCGTTGAAGCTTTCTTT.

This chain links TRBV5-1 with TRBJ2-1; D is possibly TRBD2 (6 bases). The V gene lost 4 bases and the J gene lost 10 bases, with 21 bases spanning the gap. The CDR3 loop spans 15 amino acids. Looked up from germline, CDR1 is SGHRS and CDR2 is YFSETQ. CDR3 nucleotides: TGCGCCAGCAGCGCCCGGGAGACCTACATCGGGGAGCAGTTCTTC. It encodes CASSARETYIGEQFF.

The gene calls are TRBV7-3 and TRBJ1-1, with a possible D match to TRBD1 (5 bases). The CDR3 is 12 residues long. CDR1 is SGHTA and CDR2 is FQGTGA in the germline V gene. Trimming shortened V by 8 bases and J by 3 bases, and 10 bases separated the two germline ends. The CDR3 reads CASGEGDTEAFF. In DNA form, the CDR3 reads TGTGCCAGCGGGGAAGGGGACACTGAAGCTTTCTTT.

The chain is built from TRBV7-9 and TRBJ1-1, with D unresolved. V lost 0 bases, J lost 1 base, and 3 bases lay in between. Germline V CDR1 and CDR2: SEHNR, FQNEAQ (reference sequence). The CDR3 length is 13 residues. CDR3 amino acids: CASSLAGNTEAFF. The CDR3 DNA follows: TGTGCCAGCAGCTTAGCCGGGAACACTGAAGCTTTCTTT.

V usage is TRBV25-1 and J usage is TRBJ2-1, with D perhaps matching TRBD2 (6 bases). V gave up 8 bases and J gave up 8 bases, with 16 bases separating them. Per the germline V gene, CDR1 is MGHDK and CDR2 is SYGVNS. CDR3 length equals 13 residues. Here the CDR3 DNA reads TGTGCCAGCCGACAGACTAGGGTCGATGAGCAGTTCTTC. Protein product: CASRQTRVDEQFF. Full variable domain (remainder filled in from reference TRBV25-1 and TRBJ2-1): EADIYQTPRYLVIGTGKKITLECSQTMGHDKMYWYQQDPGMELHLIHYSYGVNSTEKGDLSSESTVSRIRTEHFPLTLESARPSHTSQYLCASRQTRVDEQFFGPGTRLTVL.

The gene calls are TRBV7-6 and TRBJ2-5; maybe TRBD2 (5 bases). V was cut by 7 bases and J by 2 bases, with 20 bases left in between. This CDR3 is 16 amino acids long. The germline CDR1 and CDR2 sequences are SGHVS and FNYEAQ. DNA for the CDR3: TGTGCCAGCACCGCGGGCCGAGGGCACCCTCAAGAGACCCAGTACTTC. Its protein is CASTAGRGHPQETQYF.

The V and J genes are TRBV7-6 and TRBJ2-5; D unresolved. The ends were cut back, 0 bases at V and 5 bases at J, with 7 bases in the middle. The CDR3 has 13 residues. Germline CDR1 is SGHVS and CDR2 is FNYEAQ. This CDR3 reads CASSLATGETQYF. The CDR3, as DNA: TGTGCCAGCAGCTTAGCTACCGGGGAGACCCAGTACTTC.

The chain employs TRBV11-2 and TRBJ1-2, with D perhaps TRBD1 (6 bases). Germline V gene lookup returns CDR1 SGHAT and CDR2 FQNNGV. The V gene lost 4 bases and the J gene lost 8 bases, with 14 bases spanning the gap. This CDR3 contains 13 residues. CDR3 protein: CASSSPTTGGYTF. In DNA form, the CDR3 reads TGTGCCAGCAGCTCACCGACTACAGGGGGCTACACCTTC.

The rearrangement links TRBV6-5 to TRBJ2-5, with a tentative D call TRBD2 (6 bases). This CDR3 has 12 residues. Germline CDR1 is MNHEY and CDR2 is SVGAGI. The V gene lost 9 bases and the J gene lost 1 base, with 9 bases spanning the gap. As DNA, the CDR3 is TGTGCCAGTACCGGGAGCCAAGAGACCCAGTACTTC. Translated, it gives CASTGSQETQYF.

This clone was seen just once. This chain links TRBV10-3 with TRBJ2-7, with D perhaps TRBD2 (6 bases). The CDR3 loop spans 13 amino acids. The germline gives CDR1 ENHRY, CDR2 SYGVKD. With 8 bases removed from V and 2 bases from J, the gap between germline ends came to 13 bases. CDR3 sequence: CAIGVGGTYEQYF. The CDR3 bases are TGTGCCATCGGCGTTGGAGGGACCTACGAGCAGTACTTC.

The chain recombines TRBV19 with TRBJ2-1, with TRBD2 as a possible D gene (5 bases). The CDR3 extends over 11 amino acids. Germline CDR1 and CDR2: LNHDA and SQIVND (reference sequence). Deletions cut 7 bases from V and 9 bases from J, with 10 bases between. Here the CDR3 DNA reads TGTGCCAGTACTCGGGGTCCTGAGCAGTTCTTC. It is translated as CASTRGPEQFF.

The chain has TRBV7-2 and TRBJ2-7; 13 nucleotides align to TRBD2. Germline V gene data show CDR1 as SGHTA and CDR2 as FQGNSA. The CDR3 loop spans 17 amino acids. Trimming took 0 bases from V and 0 from J; bases not matched to a gene: 2. This chain's CDR3 is CASSLATSGGSSYEQYF. The CDR3 DNA follows: TGTGCCAGCAGCTTAGCGACTAGCGGGGGGAGCTCCTACGAGCAGTACTTC.

CDR3 bases: TGCGCCAGCAGTAGAGGGGGTGCTCAGCCCCAGCATTTT. Translated, it gives CASSRGGAQPQHF. The rearrangement joins TRBV10-1 to TRBJ1-5, with D possibly being TRBD1 (6 bases). V was cut by 5 bases and J by 6 bases, with 11 bases left in between. The germline V gene encodes CDR1 WNHNN and CDR2 SYGVQD (reference sequence). This CDR3 region has 13 residues.

Here the CDR3 reads CASSYGIGDTYEQYF. For the CDR3, the DNA is TGTGCCAGCAGTTACGGTATAGGGGATACCTACGAGCAGTACTTC. The V call is TRBV6-6, the J call TRBJ2-7; D might be TRBD1 (5 bases). Trimming shortened V by 2 bases and J by 2 bases, and 13 bases separated the two germline ends. The CDR3 covers 15 residues. Germline-derived CDR1 and CDR2 are MNHNY and SVGAGI (reference sequence).

The chain employs TRBV5-4 and TRBJ2-1; 10 bases map to TRBD2. The V gene's germline CDR1 is SGHNT and CDR2 YYREEE (reference sequence). V was pared by 5 bases and J by 4 bases, with 6 bases of the junction left unmatched. The length of the CDR3 is 15 residues. CDR3 in DNA: TGTGCCAGCAGGTCCGGGACTAGCGAGTACAATGAGCAGTTCTTC. Protein sequence: CASRSGTSEYNEQFF.

V gene TRBV28 combines with J gene TRBJ1-5; tentatively, D is TRBD1 (6 bases). This CDR3 comprises 16 residues. Trimming took off 4 bases at V and 5 bases at J, with 18 bases between the two ends. CDR1 and CDR2 (germline): MDHEN, SYDVKM. The CDR3, as DNA: TGTGCCAGCAGTTCTCAGGCAAACAGGGTTCATCAGCCCCAGCATTTT. The encoded protein is CASSSQANRVHQPQHF.

The chain combines TRBV6-5 with TRBJ1-1, with D perhaps matching TRBD1 (5 bases). Germline V CDR1 and CDR2: MNHEY, SVGAGI. This CDR3 region has 14 residues. Between the trimmed V and J ends, which lost 1 base and 3 bases, there was a span of 9 bases. The CDR3 loop is CASSYYLGHTEAFF. For the CDR3, the DNA is TGTGCCAGCAGTTACTATCTGGGGCACACTGAAGCTTTCTTT.

The chain is built from TRBV25-1 and TRBJ2-3, with D perhaps TRBD1 (5 bases). CDR1 and CDR2 from the germline V gene are MGHDK and SYGVNS. The CDR3 runs 16 residues. Trimming removed 4 bases at V and 4 bases at J, with 18 bases between. The CDR3 region is CASSVVRTLGADTQYF. The CDR3 DNA sequence: TGTGCCAGCAGTGTCGTCAGGACATTAGGCGCAGATACGCAGTATTTT.

This sequence joins TRBV14 and TRBJ1-1, with TRBD1 as a possible D gene (6 bases). The CDR3 has 16 residues. V dropped 1 base and J dropped 1 base, with 13 bases sitting between them. The germline gives CDR1 SGHDN, CDR2 FVKESK. This CDR3 reads CASSQASGAGNTEAFF. The CDR3 nucleotides read TGTGCCAGCAGCCAAGCGTCAGGGGCCGGGAACACTGAAGCTTTCTTT.

The V and J genes are TRBV5-1 and TRBJ2-7; 8 nucleotides match TRBD2. The CDR3 consists of 16 residues. J lost 0 bases, V lost 0 bases, and 5 bases had no gene match. Germline V gene data show CDR1 as SGHRS and CDR2 as YFSETQ. The DNA of the CDR3 is TGCGCCAGCAGCTTGGTTCCTAGCGGGTCCTCCTACGAGCAGTACTTC. This translates into CASSLVPSGSSYEQYF. Using reference TRBV5-1 and TRBJ2-7 for the parts outside the CDR3, the full variable domain is KAGVTQTPRYLIKTRGQQVTLSCSPISGHRSVSWYQQTPGQGLQFLFEYFSETQRNKGNFPGRFSGRQFSNSRSEMNVSTLELGDSALYLCASSLVPSGSSYEQYFGPGTRLTVT.

This sequence joins TRBV7-6 and TRBJ2-3, with D unresolved. The germline V and J ends were trimmed by 4 bases and 0 bases, with 2 bases remaining between them. The germline V gene encodes CDR1 SGHVS and CDR2 FNYEAQ. The CDR3 length is 12 residues. The DNA of the CDR3 is TGTGCCAGCAGCTCAAGCACAGATACGCAGTATTTT. It specifies CASSSSTDTQYF.